Included here is one T cell receptor beta chain sequence, with context. The authors' processing: How many nucleated cells were present was estimated from reference gene primer amplification. Only in-frame clones appear in the TCRdb table, and some are missing; sequencing was by immunoSEQ multiplex PCR. That table gives V, J and clone size, and the DNA gave D and trimming. This repertoire shows about 210,000 clones, 87% found once; its top ten account for 10%. The CDR3 totals 13 residues. CDR1 and CDR2 from the germline V gene are GTSNPN and SVGIG (reference sequence). The ends were cut back, 1 base at V and 10 bases at J, with 11 bases in the middle. The record originates from a study of blood T cell repertoires in COVID-19.

The receptor was isolated from a man between 18 and 35 years old with acute COVID-19. Material: PBMCs or T cells enriched from blood (not recorded which). The chain has TRBV30 and TRBJ1-6; D is undetermined. CDR3 loop: CAWSGGLKSPLHF. In DNA form, the CDR3 reads TGTGCCTGGAGTGGAGGGCTAAAATCACCCCTCCACTTT.